The entry below gives a single T cell receptor beta chain sequence along with its context. Its target is not known. There are 14 residues in the CDR3. Trimming cost V 11 bases and J 6 bases; bases outside gene matches: 12. The germline CDR1 and CDR2 sequences are MGHDK and SYGVNS. Some clones are missing from TCRdb's copy, which holds only in-frame ones; the method was immunoSEQ multiplex PCR. The sample holds more than 95,000 clones, approximately 90% seen once. The data are from a study of PD-L1 blockade in urothelial cancer. Described time point: peripheral blood 6 weeks after treatment start. Study outcomes and limitations: Improved survival was predicted by pretreatment blood TCR clonality below the median.

Sequences were derived from PBMCs, sampled around atezolizumab (anti-PD-L1) treatment. The V call is TRBV25-1, the J call TRBJ2-3; 9 bases map to TRBD2. The receptor was derived from a man aged 60 to 75 with urothelial cancer. CDR3: CAASRGGRGDTQYF. CDR3 nucleotides: TGTGCCGCAAGCAGAGGCGGGAGGGGGGATACGCAGTATTTT.